This T cell receptor (beta chain) appears in the sequencing data of a study of patients and donors after allogeneic stem cell transplantation. MiXCR, run by TCRdb on the RT-PCR reads, gives a single entry per CDR3 protein. The sample holds more than 850,000 distinct CDR3 sequences, roughly 18% seen once. This clonotype was counted a few times. The receptor was isolated from a human donor who was either an allogeneic HSCT recipient or a stem cell or donor lymphocyte infusion donor (not recorded which). It is not recorded whose cells these are; they may come from a transplant donor. Sequenced sample: blood, either unsorted or a sorted T cell fraction (not recorded which).

The CDR3 here is CASSRLVGGTGELFF. The CDR3 nucleotides are TGTGCCAGCAGCCGTTTGGTAGGGGGCACCGGGGAGCTGTTTTTT. The rearrangement links TRBV7-2 to TRBJ2-2, with D perhaps matching TRBD1 (6 bases). In germline, CDR1 is SGHTA, CDR2 FQGNSA. V was cut by 5 bases and J by 4 bases, with 14 bases left in between. The CDR3 totals 15 residues. Supplemented by reference TRBV7-2 and TRBJ2-2, the full variable domain reads GAGVSQSPSNKVTEKGKDVELRCDPISGHTALYWYRQSLGQGLEFLIYFQGNSAPDKSGLPSDRFSAERTGGSVSTLTIQRTQQEDSAVYLCASSRLVGGTGELFFGEGSRLTVL.